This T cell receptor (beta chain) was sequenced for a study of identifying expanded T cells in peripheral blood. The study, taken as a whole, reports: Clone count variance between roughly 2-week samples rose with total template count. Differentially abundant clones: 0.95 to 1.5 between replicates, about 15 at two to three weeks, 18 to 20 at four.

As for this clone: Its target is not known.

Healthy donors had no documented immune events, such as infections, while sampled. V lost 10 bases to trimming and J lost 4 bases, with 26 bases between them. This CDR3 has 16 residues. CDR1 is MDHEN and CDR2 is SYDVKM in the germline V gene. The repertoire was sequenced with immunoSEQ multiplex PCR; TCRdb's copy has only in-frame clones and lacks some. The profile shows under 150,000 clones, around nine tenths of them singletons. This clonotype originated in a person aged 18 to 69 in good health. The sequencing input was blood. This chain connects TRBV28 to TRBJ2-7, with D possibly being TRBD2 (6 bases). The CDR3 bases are TGTGCCACCCACGAGACTAGTCCCCCCTCAGAATACGAGCAGTACTTC. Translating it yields CATHETSPPSEYEQYF.